The 27 T cell receptor beta chains given below trace back to one sample, sequenced in a study of Ad26.COV2.S vaccination and SARS-CoV-2 variants. Sample treatment: 15 to 20 received Ad26.COV2.S at low or high dose, single or two shots; 5 received placebo; per-sample allocation not given. The samples were gathered on day 63 after the first injection of vaccine or placebo. TCRdb keeps only in-frame clones here, not all; method: immunoSEQ multiplex PCR. The data contain 380,000 or so clones, under 90% of them singletons. The sample was peripheral blood, taken in a trial of Ad26.COV2.S vaccine versus placebo. The receptor set was obtained from a person aged 18-60 years who received the Ad26.COV2.S COVID-19 vaccine or a placebo.

The V call is TRBV3-1 (or the pseudogene TRBV3-2), the J call TRBJ2-5, with 14 bases identical to TRBD2. Germline assignment: CDR1 LGHDT and CDR2 YNNKEL (reference sequence). V was clipped by 0 bases and J by 9 bases; unmatched bases: 6. This CDR3 comprises 16 residues. CDR3 DNA sequence: TGTGCCAGCAGCCAAGAAGGGAGGACTAGCGGGAGGCCCCAGTACTTC. As protein: CASSQEGRTSGRPQYF.

V and J are TRBV6-5 and TRBJ1-2; TRBD1 matches at 7 bases. The CDR3 loop spans 15 amino acids. Germline-derived CDR1 and CDR2 are MNHEY and SVGAGI. V lost 0 bases and J lost 4; bases outside the gene matches: 5. The DNA for the CDR3 is TGTGCCAGCAGTTACTCGGAGGGACAGTCCTATGGCTACACCTTC. This encodes CASSYSEGQSYGYTF.

The rearrangement links TRBV20-1 to TRBJ2-1, with D hard to call. The CDR3 loop spans 11 amino acids. Germline lookup yields CDR1 DFQATT and CDR2 SNEGSKA (reference sequence). V was pared by 4 bases and J by 8 bases, with 9 bases between. The CDR3 nucleotides read TGCAGTGCTATCAGTACCGATGAGCAGTTCTTC. Translated, it gives CSAISTDEQFF.

The V gene is TRBV7-3, the J gene TRBJ1-1; D remains unclear. Looked up from germline, CDR1 is SGHTA and CDR2 is FQGTGA. The length of the CDR3 is 13 residues. V gave up 2 bases and J gave up 6 bases, with 10 bases separating them. The CDR3, as DNA: TGTGCCAGCAGCTTATTGGGAAGTGCTGAAGCTTTCTTT. Translated, it gives CASSLLGSAEAFF.

The V call is TRBV15, the J call TRBJ2-5, with unresolved D. Trimming pared 1 base from V and 5 bases from J, leaving 8 bases between. The CDR3 loop spans 13 amino acids. Per germline, CDR1 LNHNV and CDR2 YYDKDF (reference sequence). CDR3: CATSRVLPETQYF. In nucleotides, the CDR3 is TGTGCCACCAGCAGAGTCCTCCCCGAGACCCAGTACTTC.

The chain has TRBV24-1 and TRBJ2-5, with D perhaps matching TRBD2 (6 bases). The CDR3 loop spans 16 amino acids. Between the trimmed V and J ends, which lost 4 bases and 5 bases, there was a span of 19 bases. Germline values: CDR1 KGHDR, CDR2 SFDVKD. Written as DNA, the CDR3 is TGTGCCACCAGTGACCCGGGACTTCGGGCGGGGGAGACCCAGTACTTC. It codes for CATSDPGLRAGETQYF.

This sequence joins TRBV9 and TRBJ2-1; maybe TRBD2 (6 bases). This CDR3 region has 16 residues. From germline, CDR1 is SGDLS and CDR2 YYNGEE. Between the trimmed V and J ends, which lost 4 bases and 2 bases, there was a span of 16 bases. CDR3 region: CASSTAWAGTYNEQFF. Written as DNA, the CDR3 is TGTGCCAGCAGCACGGCATGGGCGGGGACCTACAATGAGCAGTTCTTC. The entire variable domain, with the rest obtained from reference TRBV9 and TRBJ2-1, is as follows: DSGVTQTPKHLITATGQRVTLRCSPRSGDLSVYWYQQSLDQGLQFLIQYYNGEERAKGNILERFSAQQFPDLHSELNLSSLELGDSALYFCASSTAWAGTYNEQFFGPGTRLTVL.

This clone was counted between two and nine times. The rearrangement links TRBV18 to TRBJ2-7; unclear D gene. The germline V gene has CDR1 KGHSH and CDR2 LQKENI. Trimming removed 3 bases from V and 6 bases from J, with 12 bases in between. The CDR3 has 13 amino acids. The DNA for the CDR3 is TGTGCCAGCTCACCGAACACAGCCCGCGAGCAGTACTTC. Its protein product is CASSPNTAREQYF.

The genes are TRBV12-5 and TRBJ1-2, with a tentative D call TRBD1 (5 bases). This CDR3 is built from 19 residues. From germline, CDR1 is LGHNT and CDR2 FRNRAP. With 1 base removed from V and 5 bases from J, the gap between germline ends came to 26 bases. CDR3 residues: CASGLEWGVIRSSPYGYTF. The DNA of the CDR3 is TGTGCTAGTGGTTTGGAATGGGGGGTGATCCGGTCCTCTCCTTATGGCTACACCTTC.

This chain uses TRBV27 with TRBJ2-3; TRBD2 matches 8 bases. CDR3 length: 15 residues. Unmatched junction bases numbered 8, after V lost 5 bases and J lost 4 bases. Germline loops: CDR1 MNHEY, CDR2 SMNVEV (reference sequence). The CDR3 spells CASSPRGGVPDTQYF. DNA of the CDR3: TGTGCCAGCAGTCCCCGGGGGGGGGTTCCAGATACGCAGTATTTT.

Regarding this clone: At one boundary the junction diverges from the germline segment, which might be a read error. V usage is TRBV12-5 and J usage is TRBJ1-4; D not certain. Germline values: CDR1 LGHNT, CDR2 FRNRAP. The CDR3 consists of 16 residues. CDR3 protein: CASGLFLSAENGKLFF. The DNA of the CDR3 is TGTGCTAGTGGTTTGTTTTTGTCGGCGGAAAATGGAAAACTGTTTTTT.

The V call is TRBV3-1 (or the pseudogene TRBV3-2), the J call TRBJ2-1; D gene unclear. Deletions cut 0 bases from V and 9 bases from J, with 12 bases between. CDR1 and CDR2 (germline): LGHDT, YNNKEL (reference sequence). The CDR3 spans 14 residues. The CDR3 sequence is CASSQDLRQSEQFF. Written as DNA, the CDR3 is TGTGCCAGCAGCCAAGATCTTCGGCAGTCTGAGCAGTTCTTC.

The rearrangement joins TRBV5-1 to TRBJ2-1, with D possibly being TRBD1 or TRBD2 (6 bases each). This CDR3 comprises 15 residues. Germline CDR1 and CDR2: SGHRS and YFSETQ. V lost 3 bases, J lost 4 bases, and 14 bases lay in between. This chain's CDR3 is CASSSPGGPYNEQFF. The CDR3 nucleotides read TGCGCCAGCAGCTCCCCCGGGGGCCCTTACAATGAGCAGTTCTTC.

This clone was seen more than once but under ten times. The rearrangement joins TRBV5-5 to TRBJ2-7, with 10 bases aligning to TRBD2. V lost 4 bases to trimming and J lost 4 bases; unmatched junction nucleotides: 11. CDR1 SGHKS and CDR2 YYEKEE come from the germline V gene (reference sequence). There are 16 residues in the CDR3. DNA of the CDR3: TGTGCCAGCAGCCATACAACCGGGACTAGCGCGTACGAGCAGTACTTC. Translated, it gives CASSHTTGTSAYEQYF.

The V gene is TRBV5-5, the J gene TRBJ1-5, with 9 bases matching TRBD1. The germline CDR1 and CDR2 sequences are SGHKS and YYEKEE (reference sequence). After removal of 4 bases from V and 8 bases from J, the junction contained 13 bases not matched to a gene. CDR3 length: 16 amino acids. The CDR3 DNA follows: TGTGCCAGCAGCCCCCTCGGGACAGGGAATAACGAGCCCCAGCATTTT. Amino acid sequence: CASSPLGTGNNEPQHF.

The chain joins TRBV24-1 to TRBJ2-6; D tentatively reads TRBD1 or TRBD2 (5 bases each). The ends were cut back, 7 bases at V and 0 bases at J, with 12 bases in the middle. Germline CDR1 is KGHDR and CDR2 is SFDVKD. The length of the CDR3 is 16 residues. The chain's CDR3 is CATSPGTGSGANVLTF. The CDR3 nucleotides read TGTGCCACCAGCCCGGGGACCGGCTCTGGGGCCAACGTCCTGACTTTC.

The CDR3 DNA reads as TGTGCCAGCAGTTACCCACCGGGACAGCCACCAGCTAACTATGGCTACACCTTC. Protein product: CASSYPPGQPPANYGYTF. This chain connects TRBV6-2 or TRBV6-3 to TRBJ1-2; 7 nucleotides align to TRBD1. Looked up from germline, CDR1 is MNHEY and CDR2 is SVGEGT. This CDR3 is 18 amino acids long. The V and J ends lost 2 bases and 0 bases, in that order; junction bases with no gene match: 12.

This clone was found once. This chain joins TRBV30 and TRBJ2-1, with 10 bases matching TRBD2. Germline values: CDR1 GTSNPN, CDR2 SVGIG (reference sequence). The CDR3 loop spans 16 amino acids. The trim removed 5 bases at V and 4 bases at J, leaving 11 bases unmatched. This CDR3 reads CAWLAVTSGRYNEQFF. In DNA, the CDR3 is TGTGCCTGGTTGGCGGTGACTAGCGGGCGTTACAATGAGCAGTTCTTC.

Notes on this clone: Other nucleotide sequences in the sample specify the same CDR3. This chain connects TRBV6-5 to TRBJ2-3; D is unclear. This CDR3 region has 14 residues. CDR1 is MNHEY, CDR2 SVGAGI, per germline. The V end was cut by 2 bases, the J end by 3 bases, with 9 bases between. Here the CDR3 reads CASSYLGPTDTQYF. In nucleotides, the CDR3 is TGTGCCAGCAGTTACCTTGGGCCGACAGATACGCAGTATTTT.

Points on this clone: The junction shows a germline mismatch at one end, possibly a read error. CDR3 region: CASREGQNTRYEQYF. The CDR3 DNA follows: TGTGCCAGCCGTGAGGGCCAGAACACTCGCTACGAGCAGTACTTC. V and J are TRBV6-1 and TRBJ2-7, with a tentative D call TRBD2 (5 bases). The CDR3 has 15 amino acids. The germline CDR1 and CDR2 sequences are MNHNS and SASEGT.

The chain is built from TRBV5-5 and TRBJ1-5, with D perhaps matching TRBD1 (5 bases). The V and J ends lost 0 bases and 4 bases respectively, with 11 bases between them. The CDR3 contains 15 residues. Germline CDR1 reads SGHKS; CDR2 reads YYEKEE (reference sequence). CDR3: CASSLAREGNQPQHF. CDR3 DNA: TGTGCCAGCAGCTTGGCCCGAGAGGGGAATCAGCCCCAGCATTTT.

The chain has TRBV3-1 (or the pseudogene TRBV3-2) and TRBJ2-5; D perhaps matches TRBD2 (6 bases). Germline CDR1 is LGHDT and CDR2 is YNNKEL (reference sequence). There are 12 residues in the CDR3. Trimming took 1 base from V and 10 from J, leaving 10 bases between them. The CDR3 nucleotides read TGTGCCAGCAGCCAAGGGGCGGGGAACCAGTACTTC. Translation gives CASSQGAGNQYF.

The chain couples TRBV13 to TRBJ2-1; unclear D gene. CDR1 is PRHDT, CDR2 FYEKMQ, per germline (reference sequence). V lost 5 bases and J 8 bases, leaving 10 bases between the germline ends. CDR3 length: 12 residues. DNA for the CDR3: TGTGCCAGCAGCACTTTCCGATATGAGCAGTTCTTC. Translated, it gives CASSTFRYEQFF.

The chain uses TRBV21-1 and TRBJ1-1. TRBV21-1 is reported as a pseudogene. The CDR3 extends over 18 amino acids. CDR3 sequence (DNA): TGTGCCAGCAGCATTGTAAGAGCGACGGGCGTCAAGAACACTGAAGCTTTCTTT. It specifies CASSIVRATGVKNTEAFF.

V usage is TRBV7-3 and J usage is TRBJ2-6; TRBD1 matches at 9 bases. With V trimmed by 4 bases and J by 0 bases, 4 bases remained unmatched. The length of the CDR3 is 17 residues. The germline V gene has CDR1 SGHTA and CDR2 FQGTGA. The CDR3 nucleotides read TGTGCCAGCAGCTCCGGGACAGGGTTCTCTGGGGCCAACGTCCTGACTTTC. This codes for CASSSGTGFSGANVLTF.

CDR3 sequence: CASSLGTGEQYF. The DNA for the CDR3 is TGTGCCAGCAGTCTCGGGACGGGCGAGCAGTACTTC. The V call is TRBV28, the J call TRBJ2-7; D may match TRBD1 or TRBD2 (5 bases each). The CDR3 spans 12 residues. V was clipped by 5 bases and J by 6 bases, with 11 bases between them. Germline assignment: CDR1 MDHEN and CDR2 SYDVKM.

The rearrangement joins TRBV19 to TRBJ2-7, with D perhaps matching TRBD1 or TRBD2 (5 bases each). This CDR3 is built from 17 residues. Trimming removed 7 bases at V and 0 bases at J, with 22 bases between. Germline V gives CDR1 LNHDA, CDR2 SQIVND (reference sequence). The CDR3 sequence is CASKWMENKGSSYEQYF. CDR3 DNA sequence: TGTGCCAGTAAGTGGATGGAAAATAAGGGGAGCTCCTACGAGCAGTACTTC.